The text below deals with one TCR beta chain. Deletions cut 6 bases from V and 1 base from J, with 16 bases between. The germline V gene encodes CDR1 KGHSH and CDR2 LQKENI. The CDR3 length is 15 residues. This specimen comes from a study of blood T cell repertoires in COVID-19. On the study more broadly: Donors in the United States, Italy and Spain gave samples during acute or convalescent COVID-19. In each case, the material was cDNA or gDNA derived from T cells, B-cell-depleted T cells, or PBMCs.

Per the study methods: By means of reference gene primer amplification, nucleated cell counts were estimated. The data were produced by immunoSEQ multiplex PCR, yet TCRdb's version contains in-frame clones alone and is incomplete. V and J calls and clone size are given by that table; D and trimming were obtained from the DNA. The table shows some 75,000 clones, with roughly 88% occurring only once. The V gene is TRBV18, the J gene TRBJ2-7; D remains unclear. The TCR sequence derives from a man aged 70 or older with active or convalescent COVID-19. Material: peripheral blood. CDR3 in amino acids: CASSPLPQTSYEQYF. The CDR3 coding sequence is TGTGCCAGCTCGCCCCTCCCTCAGACTTCCTACGAGCAGTACTTC.